This T cell receptor (beta chain) emerged from a study of OX40 agonist ivuxolimab in advanced cancers. Study at large: Partial responses were achieved by three patients, of whom one had hepatocellular carcinoma and two had cutaneous melanoma.

Study results and limitations: On average, CD8+ T cells had more expanded clones than CD4+.

On this clone itself: No antigen is known for it.

Repertoires were generated with immunoSEQ multiplex PCR, while TCRdb's copy carries only in-frame clones and drops some. The sample gives some 90,000 clones, roughly 89% of which show up once; about 1.7% is in the top ten. The V gene lost 3 bases and the J gene lost 0 bases, with 8 bases spanning the gap. The V gene's germline CDR1 is SGHAT and CDR2 FQNNGV. The length of the CDR3 is 15 residues. This receptor was obtained from an adult with an advanced solid tumor such as melanoma, head and neck, liver or kidney cancer. The genes are TRBV11-2 and TRBJ1-4; no definite D call. Sample: CD4+ or CD8+ T cells sorted from blood, taken in a trial of the OX40 agonist ivuxolimab. The CDR3 coding sequence is TGTGCCAGCAGCTTCGCGGGATCAACTAATGAAAAACTGTTTTTT. This sequence encodes CASSFAGSTNEKLFF.